A selection of T cell receptor beta chains follows, all from one sample in a study of blood T cell repertoires in COVID-19. The protocol was immunoSEQ multiplex PCR, while the TCRdb copy is restricted to in-frame clones and leaves out a portion. In the table there are roughly 260,000 clones, about 89% of which are singletons. The sequenced material came from peripheral blood. These receptors all stem from a woman in her forties or fifties with acute or convalescent COVID-19. Both conserved end residues are part of each CDR3. Each record gives: CDR3 length, V gene, clone size, J gene, D gene, CDR3 protein, CDR3 DNA. A D gene is named only where the DNA matches it firmly. Rows may omit the clone size; those that give it use once, few, many or a size class.

>14|TRBV7-6|NA|TRBJ2-7|NA
CASSAQEYSYEQYF
TGTGCCAGCAGCGCACAGGAATACTCCTACGAGCAGTACTTC
>17|TRBV7-9|NA|TRBJ2-1|TRBD2
CASSPGRSGSSYNEQFF
TGTGCCAGCAGCCCCGGTCGGAGCGGGAGCTCCTACAATGAGCAGTTCTTC
>13|TRBV18|NA|TRBJ2-1|NA
CASSQSRGNEQFF
TGTGCCAGCTCGCAATCGCGGGGCAATGAGCAGTTCTTC
>15|TRBV29-1|NA|TRBJ2-1|TRBD1
CSVAGTGGSYNEQFF
TGCAGCGTAGCCGGGACAGGGGGTTCCTACAATGAGCAGTTCTTC
>14|TRBV18|NA|TRBJ2-1|NA
CASSPLQGYNEQFF
TGTGCCAGCTCACCTCTACAGGGCTACAATGAGCAGTTCTTC
>14|TRBV3-1/TRBV3-2|NA|TRBJ1-4|TRBD1
CASSSGTGGEKLFF
TGTGCCAGCAGCTCCGGGACAGGGGGGGAAAAACTGTTTTTT
>13|TRBV28|NA|TRBJ1-2|NA
CASKTTGGWGYTF
TGTGCCAGCAAAACGACAGGCGGCTGGGGCTACACCTTC
>15|TRBV7-2|NA|TRBJ1-1|NA
CASSLVWGGNTEAFF
TGTGCCAGCAGCTTAGTGTGGGGCGGGAACACTGAAGCTTTCTTT
>16|TRBV28|NA|TRBJ2-5|TRBD2
CASSLTGGPLGETQYF
TGTGCCAGCAGTTTAACGGGGGGGCCCCTCGGAGAGACCCAGTACTTC
>22|TRBV21-1|NA|TRBJ1-6|NA
CASSSSPSATGARTAYNSPLHF
TGTGCCAGCAGCAGCTCCCCGTCGGCGACAGGGGCACGTACAGCTTATAATTCACCCCTCCACTTT
>14|TRBV6-6|NA|TRBJ1-2|NA
CASSSGGRIYGYTF
TGTGCCAGCAGTTCGGGGGGGCGCATCTATGGCTACACCTTC
>14|TRBV7-3|once|TRBJ2-2|NA
CASSTTVSTGELFF
TGTGCCAGCAGCACTACGGTCAGCACCGGGGAGCTGTTTTTT
>14|TRBV10-2|NA|TRBJ1-4|NA
CASRATGFNEKLFF
TGCGCCAGCAGAGCTACAGGGTTTAATGAAAAACTGTTTTTT
>15|TRBV28|NA|TRBJ1-2|TRBD1
CASSVAGDSSFGYTF
TGTGCCAGCAGCGTCGCCGGGGACAGCTCGTTTGGCTACACCTTC
>17|TRBV9|NA|TRBJ1-3|NA
CASSVADGTLSGNTIYF
TGTGCCAGCAGCGTAGCGGACGGGACACTCTCTGGAAACACCATATATTTT
>13|TRBV7-9|NA|TRBJ2-7|NA
CASSLATGYEQYF
TGTGCCAGCAGCCTCGCTACTGGCTACGAGCAGTACTTC
>15|TRBV20-1|NA|TRBJ2-7|NA
CSASSQYRNSYEQYF
TGCAGTGCTAGTTCCCAATACAGGAACTCCTACGAGCAGTACTTC
>15|TRBV4-2|NA|TRBJ1-5|TRBD1
CASSQVWDRDQPQHF
TGTGCCAGCAGCCAAGTTTGGGACAGGGATCAGCCCCAGCATTTT
>18|TRBV11-3|NA|TRBJ2-2|TRBD2
CASRTGTSGSQGGGELFF
TGTGCCAGCAGGACCGGGACTAGCGGGAGCCAGGGAGGCGGGGAGCTGTTTTTT
>17|TRBV3-1/TRBV3-2|NA|TRBJ1-4|NA
CASSQRPLQGLSEKLFF
TGTGCCAGCAGCCAAAGGCCCTTACAGGGTCTTAGTGAAAAACTGTTTTTT
>14|TRBV29-1|NA|TRBJ1-1|TRBD1
CSVEEAQGAPEAFF
TGCAGCGTTGAAGAGGCACAGGGGGCCCCTGAAGCTTTCTTT
>15|TRBV4-3|NA|TRBJ2-7|TRBD1
CASSQRQGVAYEQYF
TGCGCCAGCAGCCAACGACAGGGGGTCGCCTACGAGCAGTACTTC
>16|TRBV18|NA|TRBJ2-5|TRBD2
CASSLWTSGKVETQYF
TGTGCCAGCTCACTTTGGACTAGCGGGAAGGTAGAGACCCAGTACTTC
>15|TRBV5-1|NA|TRBJ2-2|NA
CASSLAVSRTGELFF
TGCGCCAGCAGCTTGGCGGTTTCCCGAACCGGGGAGCTGTTTTTT
>14|TRBV30|NA|TRBJ2-7|TRBD1
CAWSKWTGTREQYF
TGTGCCTGGAGTAAATGGACAGGGACCCGCGAGCAGTACTTC
>15|TRBV4-3|NA|TRBJ2-5|NA
CASSQGRQSSETQYF
TGCGCCAGCAGCCAAGGGAGACAGTCATCGGAGACCCAGTACTTC
>15|TRBV7-2|NA|TRBJ1-2|NA
CASSVAVRGSDSYTF
TGTGCCAGCAGCGTAGCGGTCAGAGGATCTGATAGCTACACCTTC
>15|TRBV28|NA|TRBJ1-6|TRBD1
CASGSQGQGNSPLHF
TGTGCCAGCGGCTCACAGGGGCAGGGGAATTCACCCCTCCACTTT
>14|TRBV11-2|NA|TRBJ1-4|NA
CASSLARTNEKLFF
TGTGCCAGCAGCTTAGCCAGAACTAATGAAAAACTGTTTTTT
>15|TRBV7-2|NA|TRBJ1-2|TRBD1
CASSLFRTGTRGYTF
TGTGCCAGCAGCCTATTCCGGACAGGCACGAGGGGCTACACCTTC
>15|TRBV7-3|NA|TRBJ1-1|NA
CASSLTGNAAPEAFF
TGTGCCAGCAGCTTGACCGGGAACGCGGCTCCTGAAGCTTTCTTT
>15|TRBV2|NA|TRBJ2-1|TRBD2
CASSGLAGVYNEQFF
TGTGCCAGCAGTGGACTAGCGGGAGTCTACAATGAGCAGTTCTTC
>17|TRBV19|NA|TRBJ1-4|NA
CASTPGAGFETNEKLFF
TGTGCCAGTACCCCTGGGGCAGGTTTCGAAACTAATGAAAAACTGTTTTTT
>15|TRBV10-3|NA|TRBJ1-3|NA
CAIRDSDSSGNTIYF
TGTGCCATCAGGGACAGTGATAGCTCTGGAAACACCATATATTTT
>17|TRBV7-3|NA|TRBJ2-6|NA
CASSPRPQKSGANVLTF
TGTGCCAGCAGCCCTAGACCCCAGAAATCTGGGGCCAACGTCCTGACTTTC
>14|TRBV18|NA|TRBJ1-6|NA
CASSPTDDDAPLHF
TGTGCCAGCTCGCCGACAGATGACGATGCACCCCTCCACTTT
>16|TRBV18|NA|TRBJ2-1|NA
CASSQGTMTSYNEQFF
TGTGCCAGCTCACAAGGGACAATGACCTCCTACAATGAGCAGTTCTTC
>11|TRBV11-2|NA|TRBJ2-2|TRBD2
CASSFRGGLFF
TGTGCCAGCAGCTTCCGGGGGGGGCTGTTTTTT
>14|TRBV5-1|NA|TRBJ1-2|TRBD1
CASSLDRGNYGYTF
TGCGCCAGCAGCTTGGACAGGGGGAACTATGGCTACACCTTC
>15|TRBV6-5|NA|TRBJ2-1|NA
CARRTRGGAGDEQFF
TGTGCCAGAAGGACGAGGGGGGGCGCGGGTGATGAGCAGTTCTTC
>15|TRBV18|NA|TRBJ2-3|TRBD1
CASSPRDRGTDTQYF
TGTGCCAGCTCACCGAGGGACAGGGGAACAGATACGCAGTATTTT
>16|TRBV6-5|NA|TRBJ2-5|TRBD2
CASSLGLAGLQETQYF
TGTGCCAGCAGTTTGGGGCTAGCGGGACTCCAAGAGACCCAGTACTTC
>15|TRBV28|NA|TRBJ2-4|TRBD2
CASSLGGVAKNIQYF
TGTGCCAGCAGTTTAGGGGGGGTAGCCAAAAACATTCAGTACTTC
>16|TRBV6-5|NA|TRBJ1-6|NA
CASSFSSGSWNSPLHF
TGTGCCAGCAGTTTCTCCTCGGGGTCTTGGAATTCACCCCTCCACTTT
>15|TRBV7-8|NA|TRBJ1-1|NA
CASSLGFGVWTEAFF
TGTGCCAGCAGCTTAGGTTTCGGGGTTTGGACTGAAGCTTTCTTT
>13|TRBV11-2|NA|TRBJ2-3|NA
CASSLAGADTQYF
TGTGCCAGCAGCTTAGCGGGAGCAGATACGCAGTATTTT
>14|TRBV28|few|TRBJ1-2|NA
CASSFLGPNYGYTF
TGTGCCAGCAGTTTTCTGGGGCCAAACTATGGCTACACCTTC